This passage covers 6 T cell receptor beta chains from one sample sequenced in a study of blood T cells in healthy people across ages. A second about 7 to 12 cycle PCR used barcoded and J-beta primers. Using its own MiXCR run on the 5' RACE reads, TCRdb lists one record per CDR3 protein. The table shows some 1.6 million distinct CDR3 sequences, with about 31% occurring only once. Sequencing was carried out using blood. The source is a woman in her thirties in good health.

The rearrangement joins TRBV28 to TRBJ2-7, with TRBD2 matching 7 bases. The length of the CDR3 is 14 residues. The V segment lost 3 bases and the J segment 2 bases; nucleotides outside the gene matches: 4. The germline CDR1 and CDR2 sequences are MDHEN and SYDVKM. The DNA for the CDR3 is TGTGCCAGCAGTTTGAACAGCGGGGCCTACGAGCAGTACTTC. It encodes CASSLNSGAYEQYF.

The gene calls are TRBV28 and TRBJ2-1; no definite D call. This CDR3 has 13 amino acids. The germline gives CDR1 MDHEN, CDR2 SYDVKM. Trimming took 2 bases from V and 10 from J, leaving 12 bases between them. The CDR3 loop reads CASSLSERWEQFF. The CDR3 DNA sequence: TGTGCCAGCAGTTTAAGTGAAAGGTGGGAGCAGTTCTTC. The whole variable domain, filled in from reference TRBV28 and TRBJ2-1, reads DVKVTQSSRYLVKRTGEKVFLECVQDMDHENMFWYRQDPGLGLRLIYFSYDVKMKEKGDIPEGYSVSREKKERFSLILESASTNQTSMYLCASSLSERWEQFFGPGTRLTVL.

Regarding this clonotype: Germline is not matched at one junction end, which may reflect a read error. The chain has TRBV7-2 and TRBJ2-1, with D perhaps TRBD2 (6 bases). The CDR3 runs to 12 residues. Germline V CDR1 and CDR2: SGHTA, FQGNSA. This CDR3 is CASSSDYYEQFF. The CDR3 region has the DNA TGTGCCAGCAGCTCGGACTACTATGAGCAGTTCTTC.

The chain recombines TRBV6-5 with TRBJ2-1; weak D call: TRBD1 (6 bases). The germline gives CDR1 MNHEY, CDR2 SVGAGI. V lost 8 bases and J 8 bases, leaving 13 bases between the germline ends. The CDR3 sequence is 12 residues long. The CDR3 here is CASGWTADEQFF. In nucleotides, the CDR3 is TGTGCCAGCGGCTGGACAGCTGATGAGCAGTTCTTC.

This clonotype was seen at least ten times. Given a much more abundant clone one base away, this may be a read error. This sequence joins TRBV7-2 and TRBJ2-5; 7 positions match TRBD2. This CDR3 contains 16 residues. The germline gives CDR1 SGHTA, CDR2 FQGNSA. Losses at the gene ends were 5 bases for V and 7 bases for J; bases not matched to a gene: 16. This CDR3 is CASSRGGRAGRGTQYF. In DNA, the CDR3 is TGTGCCAGCAGCCGGGGAGGGAGGGCTGGTCGAGGGACCCAGTACTTC. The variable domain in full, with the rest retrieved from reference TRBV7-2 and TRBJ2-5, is GAGVSQSPSNKVTEKGKDVELRCDPISGHTALYWYRQSLGQGLEFLIYFQGNSAPDKSGLPSDRFSAERTGGSVSTLTIQRTQQEDSAVYLCASSRGGRAGRGTQYFGPGTRLLVL.

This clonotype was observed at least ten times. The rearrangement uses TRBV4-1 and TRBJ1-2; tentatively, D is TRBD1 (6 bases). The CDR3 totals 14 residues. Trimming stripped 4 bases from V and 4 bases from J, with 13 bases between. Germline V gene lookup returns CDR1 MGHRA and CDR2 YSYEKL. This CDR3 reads CASSLPEGGYGYTF. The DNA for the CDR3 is TGCGCCAGCAGCCTCCCCGAGGGGGGCTATGGCTACACCTTC.